This T cell receptor (beta chain) was obtained from a study of blood T cell repertoires in COVID-19 (dated by TCRdb to the early 2020s). Study-wide context: The collaborator samples originated in the United States, Italy and Spain and spanned the acute and convalescent phases of COVID-19. The dataset comprised deeply sampled blood TCRbeta repertoires from subjects exposed to, actively infected with, or recovered from COVID-19. The prospective study material was composed of cDNA or gDNA derived from T cells, B-cell-depleted T cells, or PBMCs. Where available, HLA class I and class II types were taken from metadata supplied by the sample provider and were not determined by assay-based typing. Sample metadata almost always included a de-identified subject ID, COVID-19 status, age in years and sex. A freely available public database, intended as a resource for researchers studying the immune response to SARS-CoV-2, is where the repertoires were released. The samples were drawn from the first 160 participants of the ongoing ImmuneRACE study and from 950 to 1,500 subjects provided by 6 global collaborators. General study outcomes and caveats: The amount of clinical and demographic metadata varied by source and participant and was provided uncurated.

The junction carries 14 bases between V and J, which are trimmed by 5 bases and 1 base respectively. CDR1 and CDR2 are drawn from the germline V gene: SGHTA, FQGNSA. Taken from cysteine to phenylalanine, the CDR3 has 15 residues. The sequence is cut down to CDR3 DNA, 45 bases in frame from base 1. TCRbeta CDR3 regions were amplified from genomic DNA using the immunoSEQ Assay, a bias-controlled multiplex PCR. The authors processed their data as follows. Within the assay, amplification of reference gene primers was used to estimate how many nucleated cells each sample contained. Sequence reads were collapsed and filtered to measure the absolute abundance of every unique TCRbeta CDR3 rearrangement. For each sample, productive Simpson clonality was calculated as the square root of Simpson's diversity index over productive rearrangements. This is the immuneACCESS table as TCRdb keeps it, with only in-frame sequences that have V and J called. A part of the clones is gone; compared with another copy, unresolved V genes explain less than half, and the rest is unexplained. V and J calls and clone size come straight from that table; D and trimming were deduced from the DNA. Across this sample there are approximately 93,000 clones, with roughly 88% seen only once. The ten most abundant clones make up 0.47% of the sample.

Collaborating institutions collected whole blood in K2EDTA tubes following their own protocols. For TCRbeta analysis, collaborators shipped samples in one of three forms: frozen whole blood, isolated PBMCs, or DNA extracted from either of those sample types. Points on this clone: Which antigen it targets is not known. There are no base qualities to consult, and no much larger clone falls within one base.

This TCR derives from a man in his sixties with acute or convalescent COVID-19. The sequence links TRBV7-2 to TRBJ1-1; D gene: possibly TRBD1, on 5 matching bases. The specimen was peripheral blood. The CDR3 in this case is CASSRGDAANTEAFF. The nucleotide sequence reads as follows: TGTGCCAGCAGCCGCGGGGACGCTGCGAACACTGAAGCTTTCTTT.